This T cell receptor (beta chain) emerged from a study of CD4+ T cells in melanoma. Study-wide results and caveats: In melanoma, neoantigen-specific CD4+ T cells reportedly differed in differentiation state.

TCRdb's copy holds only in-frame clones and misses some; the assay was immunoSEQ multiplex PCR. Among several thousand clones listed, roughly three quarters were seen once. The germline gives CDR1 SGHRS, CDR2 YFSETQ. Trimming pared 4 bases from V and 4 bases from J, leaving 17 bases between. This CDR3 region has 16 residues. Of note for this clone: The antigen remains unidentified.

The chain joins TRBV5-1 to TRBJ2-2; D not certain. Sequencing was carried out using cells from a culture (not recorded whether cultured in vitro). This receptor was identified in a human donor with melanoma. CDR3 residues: CASSPSGRGGTGELFF. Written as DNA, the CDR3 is TGCGCCAGCAGCCCATCTGGAAGAGGTGGCACCGGGGAGCTGTTTTTT.